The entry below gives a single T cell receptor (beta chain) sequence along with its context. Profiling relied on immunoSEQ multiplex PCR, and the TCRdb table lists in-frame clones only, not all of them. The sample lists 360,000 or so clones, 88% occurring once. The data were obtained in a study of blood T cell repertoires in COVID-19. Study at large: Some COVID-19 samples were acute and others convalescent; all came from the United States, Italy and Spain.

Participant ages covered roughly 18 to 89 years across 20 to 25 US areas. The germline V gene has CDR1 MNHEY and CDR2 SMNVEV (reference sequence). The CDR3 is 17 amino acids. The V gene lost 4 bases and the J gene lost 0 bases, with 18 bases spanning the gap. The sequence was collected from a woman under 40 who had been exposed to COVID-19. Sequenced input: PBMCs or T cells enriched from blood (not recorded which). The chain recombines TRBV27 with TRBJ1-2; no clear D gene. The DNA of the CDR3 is TGTGCCAGCAGTTCCGCTATCCGGCTCCGGGCTAACTATGGCTACACCTTC. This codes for CASSSAIRLRANYGYTF.